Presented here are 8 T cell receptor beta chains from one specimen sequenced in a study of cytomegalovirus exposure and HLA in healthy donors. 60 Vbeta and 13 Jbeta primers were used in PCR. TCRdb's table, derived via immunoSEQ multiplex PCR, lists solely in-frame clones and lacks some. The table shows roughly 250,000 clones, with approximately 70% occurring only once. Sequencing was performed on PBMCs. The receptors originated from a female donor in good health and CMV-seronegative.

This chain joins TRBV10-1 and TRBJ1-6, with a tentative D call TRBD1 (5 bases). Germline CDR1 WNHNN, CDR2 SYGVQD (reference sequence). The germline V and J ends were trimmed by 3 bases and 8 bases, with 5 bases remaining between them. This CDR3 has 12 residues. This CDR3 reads CASSEGDSPLHF. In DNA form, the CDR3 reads TGCGCCAGCAGTGAAGGGGATTCACCCCTCCACTTT.

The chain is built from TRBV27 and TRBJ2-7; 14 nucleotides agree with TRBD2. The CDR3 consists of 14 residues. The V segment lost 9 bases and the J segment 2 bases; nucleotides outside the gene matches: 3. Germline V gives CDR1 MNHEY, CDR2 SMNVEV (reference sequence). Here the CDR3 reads CASRGLAGAYEQYF. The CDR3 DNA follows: TGTGCCAGTCGGGGACTAGCGGGGGCCTACGAGCAGTACTTC.

The CDR3 reads CAWGSGINYEQYF. The CDR3 region has the DNA TGTGCCTGGGGTAGCGGGATTAACTACGAGCAGTACTTC. The V call is TRBV30, the J call TRBJ2-7, with TRBD2 identical over 8 bases. J gave up 3 bases and V 5 bases, and 6 bases lay outside the gene matches. The CDR3 is made up of 13 amino acids. The V gene's germline CDR1 is GTSNPN and CDR2 SVGIG (reference sequence).

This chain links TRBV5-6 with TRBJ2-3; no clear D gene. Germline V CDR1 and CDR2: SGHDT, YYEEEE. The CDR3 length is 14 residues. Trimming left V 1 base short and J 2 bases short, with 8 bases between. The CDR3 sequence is CASSLNFFTDTQYF. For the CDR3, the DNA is TGTGCCAGCAGCTTGAACTTTTTCACAGATACGCAGTATTTT.

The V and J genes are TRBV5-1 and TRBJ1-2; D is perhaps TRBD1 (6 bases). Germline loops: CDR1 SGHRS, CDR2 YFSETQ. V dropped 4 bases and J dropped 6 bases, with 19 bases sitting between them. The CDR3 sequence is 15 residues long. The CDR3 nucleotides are TGCGCCAGCAGCCCTGGTCAGGGGCGTAAGGATGGCTACACCTTC. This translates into CASSPGQGRKDGYTF.

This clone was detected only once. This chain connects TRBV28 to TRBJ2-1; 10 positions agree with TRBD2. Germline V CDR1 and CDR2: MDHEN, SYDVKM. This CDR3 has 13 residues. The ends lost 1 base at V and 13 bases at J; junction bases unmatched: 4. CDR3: CASSLSSGSFQFF. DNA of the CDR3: TGTGCCAGCAGTTTATCTAGCGGGAGTTTCCAGTTCTTC.

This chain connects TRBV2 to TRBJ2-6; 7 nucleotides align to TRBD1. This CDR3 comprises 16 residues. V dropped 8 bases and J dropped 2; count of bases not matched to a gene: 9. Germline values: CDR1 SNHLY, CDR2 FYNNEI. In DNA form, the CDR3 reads TGTGCCAGCCAAAGGACCACAGGGGCTGGGGCCAACGTCCTGACTTTC. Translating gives CASQRTTGAGANVLTF.

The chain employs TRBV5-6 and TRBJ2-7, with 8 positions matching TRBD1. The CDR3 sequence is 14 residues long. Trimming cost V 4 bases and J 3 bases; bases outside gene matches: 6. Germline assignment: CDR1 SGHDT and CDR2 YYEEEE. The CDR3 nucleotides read TGTGCCAGCAGCCTACAGGGGGTAAGCTACGAGCAGTACTTC. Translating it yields CASSLQGVSYEQYF.